This section outlines one T cell receptor (beta chain) sequence together with its context. Per the study methods: Nucleated cell number was recorded as an estimate derived from reference gene primer amplification. Sequenced by immunoSEQ multiplex PCR; TCRdb stores in-frame clones only, minus some. That table furnishes V, J and clone size, whereas the DNA furnished D and trimming. The repertoire holds 150,000 to 200,000 clones, with about 89% as singletons. The data belong to a study of blood T cell repertoires in COVID-19. Study summary: Sources were T cells, B-cell-depleted T cells, or PBMCs; the material itself was cDNA or gDNA.

The CDR3 consists of 14 residues. Germline V gene sequence: CDR1 ENHRY, CDR2 SYGVKD. Trimming at V came to 4 bases and at J to 6 bases, leaving 2 bases not matched to a gene. This clonotype was obtained from an older man with acute or convalescent COVID-19. Specimen: peripheral blood. The V gene is TRBV10-3, the J gene TRBJ1-4; 10 positions agree with TRBD1. Here the CDR3 reads CAISAGTGDEKLFF. CDR3 nucleotide sequence: TGTGCCATCAGTGCCGGGACAGGGGATGAAAAACTGTTTTTT.